This T cell receptor beta chain was sequenced during a study of blood T cell repertoires in COVID-19. V dropped 4 bases and J dropped 7; count of bases not matched to a gene: 2. The CDR3 length is 15 residues. CDR1 is SGHTA and CDR2 is FQGTGA in the germline V gene. Study processing details: Cell counts per sample came from amplifying reference gene primers. The assay was immunoSEQ multiplex PCR, and TCRdb's table has in-frame clones only and misses some. That table furnishes V, J and clone size, whereas the DNA furnished D and trimming. Here the sample spans about 240,000 clones, 85% to 90% being singletons.

This sequence was found in a man aged 55 to 69 with acute or convalescent COVID-19. The sample taken for sequencing was peripheral blood. The V gene is TRBV7-3, the J gene TRBJ2-1; 15 nucleotides match TRBD2. CDR3 in amino acids: CASSYGTSGGNEQFF. CDR3 DNA: TGTGCCAGCAGCTATGGGACTAGCGGGGGGAATGAGCAGTTCTTC.